Each of the 6 T cell receptor beta chains below was sequenced from the same sample in a study of T cell responses to AZD1222 COVID-19 vaccine. The method was immunoSEQ multiplex PCR; TCRdb's version includes in-frame clones alone and lacks a portion of them. The sample holds roughly 130,000 clones; roughly 90% are singletons and the top ten take over 4%. Sequenced here: peripheral blood, sampled 28 days after the second AZD1222 dose. These receptors all come from an adult who received the AZD1222 COVID-19 vaccine.

The gene calls are TRBV7-2 and TRBJ2-4; D gene ambiguous. This CDR3 is 15 amino acids long. The germline V gene has CDR1 SGHTA and CDR2 FQGNSA. Trimming removed 1 base from V and 7 bases from J, with 14 bases in between. The chain's CDR3 is CASSLEGQMMNIQYF. The CDR3 DNA follows: TGTGCCAGCAGCTTAGAGGGTCAGATGATGAACATTCAGTACTTC.

This chain connects TRBV7-8 to TRBJ2-3; TRBD2 aligns across 10 bases. CDR1 and CDR2 (germline): SGHVS, FQNEAQ. This CDR3 has 15 residues. Trimming took 5 bases from V and 5 from J; bases not matched to a gene: 7. The DNA for the CDR3 is TGTGCCAGCAGCGGTACTAGCGGGGTCGTAGATACGCAGTATTTT. Encoded protein: CASSGTSGVVDTQYF. Combining the CDR3 with reference TRBV7-8 and TRBJ2-3 gives the whole variable domain GAGVSQSPRYKVAKRGQDVALRCDPISGHVSLFWYQQALGQGPEFLTYFQNEAQLDKSGLPSDRFFAERPEGSVSTLKIQRTQQEDSAVYLCASSGTSGVVDTQYFGPGTRLTVL.

This CDR3 is CANDRTENTGELFF. The CDR3 DNA follows: TGTGCCAACGACCGGACAGAGAACACCGGGGAGCTGTTTTTT. The chain is built from TRBV7-9 and TRBJ2-2; TRBD1 is a possible D gene (6 bases). Germline V gene lookup returns CDR1 SEHNR and CDR2 FQNEAQ (reference sequence). V gave up 10 bases and J gave up 1 base, with 13 bases separating them. This CDR3 is 14 amino acids long.

The chain is built from TRBV7-9 and TRBJ1-2; 7 nucleotides match TRBD1. Trimming took 5 bases from V and 6 from J; bases not matched to a gene: 12. The V gene's germline CDR1 is SEHNR and CDR2 FQNEAQ (reference sequence). This CDR3 is built from 15 residues. CDR3 loop: CASSAGQLDPDGYTF. The CDR3 region has the DNA TGTGCCAGCAGCGCGGGACAGCTCGATCCGGATGGCTACACCTTC.

The V and J genes are TRBV11-2 and TRBJ2-3; D may be TRBD2 (6 bases). Trimming removed 3 bases at V and 0 bases at J, with 10 bases between. The CDR3 contains 15 residues. The germline V gene encodes CDR1 SGHAT and CDR2 FQNNGV. CDR3 loop: CASSFRGTSTDTQYF. The CDR3, as DNA: TGTGCCAGCAGCTTTCGCGGGACTAGCACAGATACGCAGTATTTT.

This clone occurred once. For the CDR3, the DNA is TGTGCCAGCACAAATCCGACAGGAGGAGAAGCTTTCTTT. This translates into CASTNPTGGEAFF. The V and J genes are TRBV2 and TRBJ1-1, with a possible D match to TRBD1 (6 bases). Trimming took 7 bases from V and 8 from J, leaving 17 bases between them. The CDR3 runs to 13 residues. The germline V gene encodes CDR1 SNHLY and CDR2 FYNNEI.